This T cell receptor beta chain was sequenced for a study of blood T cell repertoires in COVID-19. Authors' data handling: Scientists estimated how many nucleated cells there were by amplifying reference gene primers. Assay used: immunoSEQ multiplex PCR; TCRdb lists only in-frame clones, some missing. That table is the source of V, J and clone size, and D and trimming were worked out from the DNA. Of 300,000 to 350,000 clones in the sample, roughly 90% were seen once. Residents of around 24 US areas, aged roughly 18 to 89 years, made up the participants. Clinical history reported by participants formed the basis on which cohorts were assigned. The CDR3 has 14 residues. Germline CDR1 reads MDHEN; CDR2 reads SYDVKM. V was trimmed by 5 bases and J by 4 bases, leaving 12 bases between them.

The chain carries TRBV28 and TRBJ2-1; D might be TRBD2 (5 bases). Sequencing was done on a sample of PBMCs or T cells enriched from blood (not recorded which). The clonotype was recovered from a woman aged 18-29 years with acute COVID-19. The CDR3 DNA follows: TGTGCCAGCAGTCCGGACTTTCCTTACAATGAGCAGTTCTTC. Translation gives CASSPDFPYNEQFF.